This entry describes one TCR beta chain. Its antigen is not identified. The record originates from a study of cytomegalovirus exposure and HLA in healthy donors. In the study overall: The Caucasian-associated ancestry cluster held over 80% of 398 genotyped donors.

The PCR ran on 60 Vbeta and 13 Jbeta primers. TCRdb's table, derived via immunoSEQ multiplex PCR, lists solely in-frame clones and lacks some. Of about 220,000 clones in the sample, approximately 82% are singletons; the top ten hold 0.63%. The CDR3 extends over 16 amino acids. Trimming cost V 5 bases and J 2 bases; bases outside gene matches: 4. The germline CDR1 and CDR2 sequences are MNHEY and SMNVEV (reference sequence). Study-level points and caveats: In an earlier analysis, in roughly 600 donors, most V segments appeared productive either ~90% or ~30% of the time. An analysis that came later showed most CMV-associated TCR beta chains appearing HLA-restricted.

Specimen: PBMCs. J is TRBJ1-5 and V is TRBV27; 12 nucleotides match TRBD1. The TCR comes from a man between 18 and 29 years old in good health and CMV-seronegative. CDR3 sequence: CASSPGTGGGNQPQHF. CDR3 in DNA: TGTGCCAGCAGTCCAGGGACAGGGGGCGGCAATCAGCCCCAGCATTTT.